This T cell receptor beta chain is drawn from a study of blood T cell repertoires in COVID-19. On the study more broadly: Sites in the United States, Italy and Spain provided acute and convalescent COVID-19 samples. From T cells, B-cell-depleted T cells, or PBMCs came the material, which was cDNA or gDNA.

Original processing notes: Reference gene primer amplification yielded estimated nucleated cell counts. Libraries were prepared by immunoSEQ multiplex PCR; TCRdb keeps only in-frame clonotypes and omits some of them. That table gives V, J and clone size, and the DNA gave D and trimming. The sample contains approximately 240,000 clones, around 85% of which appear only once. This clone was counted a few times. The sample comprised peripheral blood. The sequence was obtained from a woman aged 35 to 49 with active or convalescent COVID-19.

The CDR3 DNA sequence: TGTGCCAGCAGTCGCGGGTGGCCGGGTGGAATAGGGCAGGCGGGCGGCTACACCTTC. Protein sequence: CASSRGWPGGIGQAGGYTF. V and J are TRBV28 and TRBJ1-2, with D unclear. The CDR3 runs 19 residues. Germline V gives CDR1 MDHEN, CDR2 SYDVKM. Trimming took off 5 bases at V and 8 bases at J, with 33 bases between the two ends.